This TCR beta chain was identified in a study of T cell changes during pregnancy in multiple sclerosis. This clone was picked up a small number of times. Clones were read by immunoSEQ multiplex PCR, and TCRdb kept only the in-frame ones, dropping some. The data hold approximately 60,000 clones, with 80% to 95% observed a single time. V lost 0 bases to trimming and J lost 7 bases, with 11 bases between them. Germline V lookup: CDR1 SGHNT, CDR2 YYREEE (reference sequence). This CDR3 has 13 amino acids. J is TRBJ2-7 and V is TRBV5-4; D unresolved. The sequencing used CD8+ T cells from peripheral blood mononuclear cells, collected in the second trimester of pregnancy. The receptor comes from a female donor with multiple sclerosis, enrolled in a pregnancy study. Written as DNA, the CDR3 is TGTGCCAGCAGCTTGGGTCTCGCAGTGGAGCAGTACTTC. It yields the protein CASSLGLAVEQYF.